This T cell receptor beta chain was sequenced during a study of CXCR3-negative and CXCR3-positive naive CD8 T cells. Study-wide results and limits: CXCR3 expression partially decreased after cryopreservation; most assays used fresh PBMCs. When CXCR3-positive naive cells were set against CXCR3-negative naive cells, the former had more hydrophobic TRB CDR3s. The TRBV-TRBJ usage of naive CXCR3-negative and CXCR3-positive cells was similar, but that of memory cells differed.

Per germline, CDR1 SQVTM and CDR2 ANQGSEA. This CDR3 has 13 amino acids. The authors prepared UMI-labeled TRB cDNA libraries by 5' RACE. TCRdb reanalyzed the 5' RACE reads, giving one entry per CDR3 protein sequence and no DNA. Here the sample table reports approximately 96,000 distinct CDR3 sequences. As for this clonotype: Its antigen is undetermined.

The clonotype originates from a human donor in good health. Some clones in this sample may be carry-over from other donors' samples. Source material: naive CXCR3+ CD8+ T cells from blood. As to subset: CD45RO-CCR7+CD27+CD95- naive CD8+ T cells expressing CXCR3 (TNR3+). J is TRBJ2-7 and V is TRBV29-1. CDR3 sequence reads: CSVGSVSPYEQYF.